Given below is one TCR beta chain in context. Source study methods: Nucleated cell counts were estimated from reference gene primer amplification. The protocol was immunoSEQ multiplex PCR, while the TCRdb copy is restricted to in-frame clones and leaves out a portion. V and J calls and clone size are those listed in that table; D and trimming were worked out from the DNA. Of a few hundred thousand clones in the sample, approximately 89% were seen once. This record belongs to a study of blood T cell repertoires in COVID-19. Trimming took 0 bases from V and 4 from J, leaving 12 bases between them. The CDR3 extends over 15 amino acids. Germline CDR1 and CDR2: MNHEY and SVGAGI. Those enrolled in Seattle joined during active infection and were followed longitudinally afterward.

The receptor was isolated from a woman in her 30s with COVID-19, enrolled during active disease. The chain couples TRBV6-5 to TRBJ1-1; D is uncertain. Specimen: peripheral blood. CDR3 coding DNA: TGTGCCAGCAGTTACTCGTCCAGGCCAGGCACTGAAGCTTTCTTT. Translation gives CASSYSSRPGTEAFF.